These 23 T cell receptor beta chains share one sample of origin, sequenced in a study of blood T cell repertoires in COVID-19. Method: immunoSEQ multiplex PCR; TCRdb's copy keeps in-frame clones and lacks some. The sample contains some 100,000 clones, 80% to 90% of which appear only once. The sequenced sample was peripheral blood. These TCRs come from an elderly woman with active or convalescent COVID-19.

The chain couples TRBV4-1 to TRBJ1-1; 7 bases are shared with TRBD1. The CDR3 runs to 13 residues. V lost 4 bases and J lost 7; bases outside the gene matches: 6. Germline CDR1 MGHRA, CDR2 YSYEKL. CDR3 loop: CASSRNRDSEAFF. CDR3 bases: TGCGCCAGCAGCCGGAACAGGGACAGTGAAGCTTTCTTT.

This clone was seen a single time. The CDR3 loop reads CASSPISGSYNEQFF. DNA of the CDR3: TGTGCCAGCAGCCCGATTAGCGGCTCCTACAATGAGCAGTTCTTC. This chain uses TRBV6-6 with TRBJ2-1, with D tentatively TRBD2 (6 bases). V gave up 6 bases and J gave up 0 bases, with 12 bases separating them. The CDR3 is made up of 15 amino acids. Germline V gene sequence: CDR1 MNHNY, CDR2 SVGAGI (reference sequence).

The chain has TRBV6-2 or TRBV6-3 and TRBJ1-5; D gene unclear. Trimming stripped 3 bases from V and 7 bases from J, with 7 bases between. The germline V gene has CDR1 MNHEY and CDR2 SVGEGT. The CDR3 spans 12 residues. The DNA of the CDR3 is TGTGCCAGCAGTTATGCCGGGCAGCCCCAGCATTTT. It encodes CASSYAGQPQHF.

The gene calls are TRBV6-6 and TRBJ2-7; 8 bases fit TRBD1. Germline lookup yields CDR1 MNHNY and CDR2 SVGAGI (reference sequence). V trimming: 7 bases; J trimming: 1 base; junction bases outside the gene matches: 3. This CDR3 is built from 13 residues. CDR3 in DNA: TGTGCCAGCACGGGGACAGGTTCCTACGAGCAGTACTTC. This codes for CASTGTGSYEQYF.

This clone has only a few counts. The genes are TRBV10-3 and TRBJ2-1; the match to TRBD2 covers 9 bases. This CDR3 comprises 15 residues. J was trimmed by 7 bases and V by 3 bases; bases with no gene match: 7. Germline CDR1 reads ENHRY; CDR2 reads SYGVKD. The CDR3 protein is CAISDVAGVANEQFF. The DNA for the CDR3 is TGTGCCATCAGTGACGTAGCGGGAGTGGCGAATGAGCAGTTCTTC.

The chain carries TRBV2 and TRBJ2-7; TRBD1 agrees at 9 bases. Germline CDR1 SNHLY, CDR2 FYNNEI. This CDR3 has 14 amino acids. V lost 3 bases, J lost 3 bases, and 3 bases stayed unmatched. Written as DNA, the CDR3 is TGTGCCAGCAGTGAGTTGGGACAGGGCTACGAGCAGTACTTC. Amino acid sequence: CASSELGQGYEQYF.

The genes are TRBV28 and TRBJ1-1, with D possibly matching TRBD1 (5 bases). Germline-derived CDR1 and CDR2 are MDHEN and SYDVKM. This CDR3 comprises 14 residues. V dropped 1 base and J dropped 5 bases, with 11 bases sitting between them. The CDR3 here is CASSLYGGGTEAFF. The CDR3 DNA follows: TGTGCCAGCAGTTTATACGGGGGTGGGACTGAAGCTTTCTTT.

This clone was counted a few times. The rearrangement links TRBV15 to TRBJ2-7; the D is unclear. CDR1 is LNHNV, CDR2 YYDKDF, per germline (reference sequence). The V gene lost 5 bases and the J gene lost 6 bases, with 11 bases spanning the gap. The CDR3 is made up of 12 amino acids. CDR3 sequence: CATSESLGEQYF. CDR3 coding DNA: TGTGCCACCAGCGAATCCCTCGGCGAGCAGTACTTC.

This clone showed up just a few times. This chain uses TRBV5-1 with TRBJ1-2; D may be TRBD1 (6 bases). Trimming pared 7 bases from V and 5 bases from J, leaving 12 bases between. Germline CDR1 SGHRS, CDR2 YFSETQ. This CDR3 is built from 12 residues. In nucleotides, the CDR3 is TGCGCCAGCCGGATCACAGGGTATGGCTACACCTTC. This translates into CASRITGYGYTF.

J is TRBJ2-7 and V is TRBV11-3; TRBD2 might be the D (6 bases). The V end was cut by 5 bases, the J end by 0 bases, with 17 bases between. The CDR3 runs to 16 residues. In germline, CDR1 is SGHNT, CDR2 YENEEA. The CDR3 bases are TGTGCCAGCAGCCCTGGAGGAGGGAGGCGCTCCTACGAGCAGTACTTC. Protein: CASSPGGGRRSYEQYF.

This clone was counted once. The V gene is TRBV10-3, the J gene TRBJ2-3; tentative D call: TRBD2 (7 bases). This CDR3 comprises 15 residues. The V end was cut by 6 bases, the J end by 4 bases, with 17 bases between. Germline CDR1 and CDR2: ENHRY and SYGVKD. The CDR3 is CAISEGLGGPDTQYF. CDR3 in DNA: TGTGCCATCAGCGAAGGACTAGGGGGACCAGATACGCAGTATTTT.

The J gene is TRBJ1-5, the V gene TRBV11-3; no reliable D call. The CDR3 sequence is 13 residues long. V was cut by 8 bases and J by 0 bases, with 8 bases left in between. Germline CDR1 reads SGHNT; CDR2 reads YENEEA. The CDR3, as DNA: TGTGCCAGCGGGGAGGATAGCAATCAGCCCCAGCATTTT. It yields the protein CASGEDSNQPQHF. Complete variable domain (other parts from reference TRBV11-3 and TRBJ1-5): EAGVVQSPRYKIIEKKQPVAFWCNPISGHNTLYWYLQNLGQGPELLIRYENEEAVDDSQLPKDRFSAERLKGVDSTLKIQPAELGDSAVYLCASGEDSNQPQHFGDGTRLSIL.

The chain employs TRBV11-3 and TRBJ2-1; TRBD2 agrees at 11 bases. The CDR3 length is 17 residues. Looked up from germline, CDR1 is SGHNT and CDR2 is YENEEA. V dropped 0 bases and J dropped 4; count of bases not matched to a gene: 5. CDR3 sequence: CASSLDLTSGNYNEQFF. CDR3 in DNA: TGTGCCAGCAGCTTAGATCTGACTAGCGGGAATTACAATGAGCAGTTCTTC.

This chain's CDR3 is CASSQDPRQGRGYTF. DNA for the CDR3: TGTGCCAGCAGCCAAGATCCCAGGCAGGGCCGGGGCTACACCTTC. The chain couples TRBV4-2 to TRBJ1-2; D perhaps matches TRBD1 (5 bases). CDR3 length: 15 amino acids. Germline loops: CDR1 LGHNA, CDR2 YNFKEQ. Trimming stripped 0 bases from V and 8 bases from J, with 16 bases between.

The chain links TRBV7-8 to TRBJ2-1; D is ambiguous. The germline gives CDR1 SGHVS, CDR2 FQNEAQ. This CDR3 has 13 amino acids. V dropped 5 bases and J dropped 4 bases, with 9 bases sitting between them. The CDR3 protein is CASSPQVYNEQFF. CDR3 coding DNA: TGTGCCAGCAGCCCTCAGGTATACAATGAGCAGTTCTTC.

The chain has TRBV5-6 and TRBJ1-1; 7 bases align to TRBD1. This CDR3 contains 15 residues. Looked up from germline, CDR1 is SGHDT and CDR2 is YYEEEE. Germline trimming cut 4 bases from V and 2 bases from J; bases unmatched to any gene: 8. CDR3 in amino acids: CASSSSGTVNTEAFF. As DNA, the CDR3 is TGTGCCAGCAGCAGCTCCGGGACAGTTAACACTGAAGCTTTCTTT.

V gene TRBV2 combines with J gene TRBJ1-5, with no clear D. The V and J ends lost 2 bases and 3 bases respectively, with 8 bases between them. This CDR3 has 14 residues. Per germline, CDR1 SNHLY and CDR2 FYNNEI. The CDR3 DNA sequence: TGTGCCAGCAGTGAACTAGGCAACAATCAGCCCCAGCATTTT. This codes for CASSELGNNQPQHF.

This rearrangement joins TRBV5-4 to TRBJ2-5; 9 nucleotides match TRBD2. CDR1 and CDR2 (germline): SGHNT, YYREEE (reference sequence). The J segment lost 4 bases and the V segment lost 7 bases, leaving 8 bases of the junction unmatched. CDR3 length: 14 residues. The CDR3 nucleotides read TGTGCCAGCCACCTAGCGGGGTTACGAGAGACCCAGTACTTC. It translates to CASHLAGLRETQYF.

This rearrangement joins TRBV7-3 to TRBJ2-1; D possibly corresponds to TRBD1 (5 bases). The CDR3 covers 14 residues. Trimming shortened V by 1 base and J by 7 bases, and 11 bases separated the two germline ends. Germline V gene lookup returns CDR1 SGHTA and CDR2 FQGTGA. The CDR3 is CASSLNAGFNEQFF. The DNA of the CDR3 is TGTGCCAGCAGCTTAAATGCAGGGTTTAATGAGCAGTTCTTC. Using reference TRBV7-3 and TRBJ2-1 for the parts outside the CDR3, the full variable domain is GAGVSQTPSNKVTEKGKYVELRCDPISGHTALYWYRQSLGQGPEFLIYFQGTGAADDSGLPNDRFFAVRPEGSVSTLKIQRTERGDSAVYLCASSLNAGFNEQFFGPGTRLTVL.

The genes are TRBV3-1 (or the pseudogene TRBV3-2) and TRBJ2-1, with 11 bases matching TRBD2. Per germline, CDR1 LGHDT and CDR2 YNNKEL (reference sequence). Trimming took 4 bases from V and 1 from J; bases not matched to a gene: 3. This CDR3 is built from 16 residues. DNA of the CDR3: TGTGCCAGCAGCCCCTTAGCGGGAGGGTCCTACAATGAGCAGTTCTTC. Translating it yields CASSPLAGGSYNEQFF.

The genes are TRBV5-8 and TRBJ1-2; the match to TRBD1 covers 9 bases. CDR1 and CDR2 (germline): SGHTS, YDEGEE. V lost 1 base, J lost 1 base, and 2 bases stayed unmatched. This CDR3 spans 15 amino acids. The CDR3 reads CASSLRTGDNYGYTF. The CDR3 coding sequence is TGTGCCAGCAGCTTGAGGACAGGGGATAACTATGGCTACACCTTC.

In DNA, the CDR3 is TGTGCCAGCTCACGGTTACTAGCGGCATCCTACAATGAGCAGTTCTTC. It specifies CASSRLLAASYNEQFF. The chain joins TRBV18 to TRBJ2-1, with 8 bases that match TRBD2. This CDR3 spans 16 amino acids. Losses at the gene ends were 4 bases for V and 1 base for J; bases not matched to a gene: 6. In germline, CDR1 is KGHSH, CDR2 LQKENI.

In the case of this clone: The identical CDR3 is also encoded by other nucleotide sequences in the sample. The V gene is TRBV5-1, the J gene TRBJ2-1; 12 positions match TRBD2. The length of the CDR3 is 15 residues. CDR1 and CDR2 from the germline V gene are SGHRS and YFSETQ. Losses at the gene ends were 7 bases for V and 8 bases for J; bases not matched to a gene: 10. CDR3 nucleotides: TGCGCCAGCTCCTCCGGGACTAGCGGGTCGGATGAGCAGTTCTTC. It is translated as CASSSGTSGSDEQFF.